One and the same sample provided the 5 T cell receptor beta chains below, sequenced in a study of T cell responses to AZD1222 COVID-19 vaccine. The data were produced by immunoSEQ multiplex PCR, yet TCRdb's version contains in-frame clones alone and is incomplete. The sample lists roughly 150,000 clones, 87% seen once, with over 1% in the top ten. This sample comprised peripheral blood, obtained 28 days after the second AZD1222 dose. The receptors here all came from an adult who received the AZD1222 COVID-19 vaccine.

The chain uses TRBV19 and TRBJ1-2; possible D gene TRBD1, 6 bases. Germline V gives CDR1 LNHDA, CDR2 SQIVND (reference sequence). This CDR3 is built from 14 residues. V was cut by 4 bases and J by 8 bases, with 17 bases left in between. The CDR3 nucleotides are TGTGCCAGTAGTACCGAAGCGACAGGTTGGGGCTACACCTTC. Translation: CASSTEATGWGYTF.

DNA for the CDR3: TGCAGTGCTAGTCTCGCGGGGGGCCGCACAGATACGCAGTATTTT. It is translated as CSASLAGGRTDTQYF. The chain combines TRBV20-1 with TRBJ2-3; TRBD2 aligns across 8 bases. Germline trimming cut 3 bases from V and 1 base from J; bases unmatched to any gene: 6. This CDR3 comprises 15 residues. Germline V gene sequence: CDR1 DFQATT, CDR2 SNEGSKA (reference sequence).

J is TRBJ1-5 and V is TRBV30; TRBD1 agrees at 11 bases. This CDR3 region has 13 residues. From germline, CDR1 is GTSNPN and CDR2 SVGIG (reference sequence). Losses at the gene ends were 3 bases for V and 5 bases for J; bases not matched to a gene: 0. CDR3 sequence (DNA): TGTGCCTGGAGGGGACAGGGGGATCAGCCCCAGCATTTT. Translation: CAWRGQGDQPQHF.

This clone was found a few times. The CDR3 nucleotides read TGTGCCAGTAGTATTCTCGCGGGCGCGGAGGCTTTCTTT. Its protein product is CASSILAGAEAFF. This rearrangement joins TRBV19 to TRBJ1-1; D is undetermined. This CDR3 is 13 amino acids long. Trimming left V 3 bases short and J 11 bases short, with 16 bases between. Germline CDR1 reads LNHDA; CDR2 reads SQIVND (reference sequence).

The V call is TRBV7-9, the J call TRBJ1-2; 9 bases fit TRBD1. V lost 6 bases, J lost 4 bases, and 9 bases stayed unmatched. Germline assignment: CDR1 SEHNR and CDR2 FQNEAQ (reference sequence). The CDR3 is 15 amino acids. CDR3 DNA sequence: TGTGCCAGCAGTAACCCGGGACAGGGATCCTATGGCTACACCTTC. Protein: CASSNPGQGSYGYTF.